A selection of T cell receptor beta chains follows, all from one sample in a study of CD8 T cells in ankylosing spondylitis. MiXCR, applied by TCRdb to the 5' RACE reads, yields one record per CDR3 protein. The sample contains 90,000 to 120,000 distinct CDR3 sequences, around 24% of which appear only once. Sequencing input: synovial fluid, either unsorted or a sorted T cell fraction (not recorded which). The receptors shown here come from a male donor with ankylosing spondylitis. Each CDR3 is given with its conserved first and last residue. D genes are given only for firm matches. Rows may omit the clone size; those that give it use once, few, many or a size class.

>.|TRBJ2-2|.|TRBV7-6
TGTGCCAGCAGCTTATCTAGTTGGGACACCGGGGAGCTGTTTTTT
CASSLSSWDTGELFF
>many|TRBJ2-5|.|TRBV29-1
TGCAGCGTTGCGCGGCAGAACCAAGAGACCCAGTACTTC
CSVARQNQETQYF
>few|TRBJ1-2|.|TRBV20-1
TGCAGTGCTAGAGATAACGGGCGGAATGGTGGCTACACCTTC
CSARDNGRNGGYTF
>.|TRBJ2-1|.|TRBV6-2/TRBV6-3
TGTGCCAGCAGTCCCCGGACAGCCCGCTCCTACAATGAGCAGTTCTTC
CASSPRTARSYNEQFF
>.|TRBJ1-5|.|TRBV12-3/TRBV12-4
TGTGCCAGCAGTTTCCAGTTCAATCAGCCCCAGCATTTT
CASSFQFNQPQHF
>many|TRBJ2-7|TRBD2|TRBV20-1
TGCAGTGCTAGAGCGGGAAGGACTAGCGGAACCTACGAGCAGTACTTC
CSARAGRTSGTYEQYF
>.|TRBJ1-1|.|TRBV6-1
TGTGCCAGCAGTGAATTGACCGTCACTGAAGCTTTCTTT
CASSELTVTEAFF
>.|TRBJ2-2|.|TRBV30
TGTGCCTGGAGTGTATACGGGAACGGGGAGCTGTTTTTT
CAWSVYGNGELFF
>few|TRBJ1-3|.|TRBV20-1
TGCAGTGCTAGGGGCCTCAAACGATACTCTGGAAACACCATATATTTT
CSARGLKRYSGNTIYF
>few|TRBJ2-5|.|TRBV11-2
TGTGCCAGCAGTCCCATGGACAGTCAAGAGACCCAGTACTTC
CASSPMDSQETQYF
>.|TRBJ1-1|TRBD1|TRBV7-2
TGTGCCAGCAGCTTAAAACGGACAGGCGAAGCTTTCTTT
CASSLKRTGEAFF
>few|TRBJ1-4|TRBD1|TRBV5-1
TGCGCCAGCAGCTATGGACAGGTTAATGAAAAACTGTTTTTT
CASSYGQVNEKLFF
>.|TRBJ2-1|TRBD2|TRBV7-2
TGTGCCAGCAGCACCACTAGCGCCAACTCTTACAATGAGCAGTTCTTC
CASSTTSANSYNEQFF
>.|TRBJ2-3|TRBD2|TRBV5-1
TGCGCCAGCAGCCTGGGACTAGCGGGAGACTCCGATACGCAGTATTTT
CASSLGLAGDSDTQYF
>.|TRBJ2-3|.|TRBV7-2
TGTGCCAGCAGCGGCCGGGACCGAAAAACAGATACGCAGTATTTT
CASSGRDRKTDTQYF
>.|TRBJ2-1|.|TRBV27
TGTGCCAGCAGTTTAAGGGGGAGAGTCGGGAGTCCCTACAATGAGCAGTTCTTC
CASSLRGRVGSPYNEQFF
>.|TRBJ2-5|.|TRBV2
TGTGCCAGCAGTGAACAGAGAGAGACCCAGTACTTC
CASSEQRETQYF
>few|TRBJ2-2|.|TRBV5-1
TGCGCCAGCAGCTTAGTGATGGGAATGAACACCGGGGAGCTGTTTTTT
CASSLVMGMNTGELFF
>.|TRBJ2-3|.|TRBV20-1
TGCAGTGCTGAAGCAGATACGCAGTATTTT
CSAEADTQYF
>few|TRBJ1-1|.|TRBV3-1
TGTGCCAGCAGTCAAACCGATAACACTGAAGCTTTCTTT
CASSQTDNTEAFF
>.|TRBJ1-4|TRBD1|TRBV4-1
TGCGCCAGCAGCCCGTGGGCAGGGGGGGACGAAAAACTGTTTTTT
CASSPWAGGDEKLFF
>few|TRBJ2-1|.|TRBV13
TGTGCCAGCAGCTTATACTTGGGATCCTACAATGAGCAGTTCTTC
CASSLYLGSYNEQFF
>few|TRBJ2-4|TRBD2|TRBV7-2
TGTGCCAGCAGCTCGGGACTAGCGGCAAACATTCAGTACTTC
CASSSGLAANIQYF
>.|TRBJ2-3|.|TRBV7-2
TGTGCCAGCAGCTTAGCGTTGGTGGGGGGCACAGATACGCAGTATTTT
CASSLALVGGTDTQYF
>few|TRBJ2-3|.|TRBV29-1
TGCAGCGTTGAAAACCGTCTCGGCACAGATACGCAGTATTTT
CSVENRLGTDTQYF
>.|TRBJ1-5|.|TRBV12-3/TRBV12-4
TGTGCCAGCAGTCCCGGGGGGACGGTCAATCAGCCCCAGCATTTT
CASSPGGTVNQPQHF
>.|TRBJ2-1|.|TRBV6-1
TGTGCCAGCAAGGTCGGACAGTCCTCCTACAATGAGCAGTTCTTC
CASKVGQSSYNEQFF
>few|TRBJ2-3|.|TRBV20-1
TGCAGTGCAGCTCCGGGACTTCGCACAGATACGCAGTATTTT
CSAAPGLRTDTQYF
>.|TRBJ2-1|TRBD1|TRBV6-1
TGTGCCAGCACTGAACAGGGGGCGTCCTACAATGAGCAGTTCTTC
CASTEQGASYNEQFF
>many|TRBJ2-5|.|TRBV7-9
TGTGCCAGCAGCGGGATGGGGTACCAAGAGACCCAGTACTTC
CASSGMGYQETQYF
>.|TRBJ2-3|TRBD1|TRBV10-3
TGTGCCATCAGTGGGGGACAGGCGAGTTCGCAGTATTTT
CAISGGQASSQYF
>.|TRBJ2-2|TRBD2|TRBV12-3/TRBV12-4
TGTGCCAGCAGGTCAGCGGGACTCAACACCGGGGAGCTGTTTTTT
CASRSAGLNTGELFF